This T cell receptor (beta chain) was sequenced in a study of cytomegalovirus exposure and HLA in healthy donors. For the study at large: Findings of an earlier analysis included over 95 million unique TCR beta sequences from 180 million or so T cells. Overall study results and limits: Sequencing likely generated an artifact that appeared as a cluster of highly shared sequence variants. Later on, an analysis tied around 17,000 TCR beta sequences to HLA alleles at 0.05 false discovery rate. Rarity marked most TCR sequences, yet some public TCRs occurred in many donors.

This CDR3 is built from 19 residues. CDR1 and CDR2 from the germline V gene are MDHEN and SYDVKM. V shed 2 bases and J 5 bases; nucleotides not matched to a gene: 13. The primer mix had 60 Vbeta and 13 Jbeta primers. The data were produced by immunoSEQ multiplex PCR, yet TCRdb's version contains in-frame clones alone and is incomplete. Here the sample spans about 25,000 clones, approximately 75% being singletons. In regard to this clone: Its antigen is undetermined.

Sequences were obtained from PBMCs. V usage is TRBV28 and J usage is TRBJ2-7, with TRBD2 matching over 15 bases. The TCR sequence derives from a male donor in good health and CMV-seronegative. The CDR3 here is CASSLAIRTSGGAWDEQYF. In DNA form, the CDR3 reads TGTGCCAGCAGTTTAGCAATCCGGACTAGCGGGGGGGCATGGGACGAGCAGTACTTC.